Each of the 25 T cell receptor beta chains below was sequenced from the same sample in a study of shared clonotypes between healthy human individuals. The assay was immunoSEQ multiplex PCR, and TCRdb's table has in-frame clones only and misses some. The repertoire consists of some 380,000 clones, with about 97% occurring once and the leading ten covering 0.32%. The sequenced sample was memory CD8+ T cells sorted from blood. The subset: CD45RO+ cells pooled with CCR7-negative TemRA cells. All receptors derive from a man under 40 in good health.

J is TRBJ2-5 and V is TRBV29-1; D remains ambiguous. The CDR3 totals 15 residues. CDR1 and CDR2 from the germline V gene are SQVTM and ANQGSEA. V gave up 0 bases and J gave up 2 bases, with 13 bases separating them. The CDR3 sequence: CSVEDPLRSQETQYF. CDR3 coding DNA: TGCAGCGTTGAAGATCCACTTCGCTCACAAGAGACCCAGTACTTC.

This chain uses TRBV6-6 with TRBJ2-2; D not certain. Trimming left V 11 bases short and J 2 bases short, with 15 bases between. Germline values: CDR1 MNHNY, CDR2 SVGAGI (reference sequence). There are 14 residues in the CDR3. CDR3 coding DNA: TGTGCCGCCACCGCCACTTTCAACACCGGGGAGCTGTTTTTT. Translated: CAATATFNTGELFF.

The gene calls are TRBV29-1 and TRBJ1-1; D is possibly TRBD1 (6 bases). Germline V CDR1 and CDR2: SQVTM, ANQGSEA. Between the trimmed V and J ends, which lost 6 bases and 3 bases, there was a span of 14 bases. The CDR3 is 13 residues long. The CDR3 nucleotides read TGCAGCGTAGGGGGTAGACAGCACACTGAAGCTTTCTTT. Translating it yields CSVGGRQHTEAFF.

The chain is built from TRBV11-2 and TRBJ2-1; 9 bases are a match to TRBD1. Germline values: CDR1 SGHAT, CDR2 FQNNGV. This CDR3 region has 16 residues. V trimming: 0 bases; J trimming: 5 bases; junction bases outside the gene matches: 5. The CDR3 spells CASSLELQGANNEQFF. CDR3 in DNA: TGTGCCAGCAGCTTAGAACTACAGGGGGCAAACAATGAGCAGTTCTTC.

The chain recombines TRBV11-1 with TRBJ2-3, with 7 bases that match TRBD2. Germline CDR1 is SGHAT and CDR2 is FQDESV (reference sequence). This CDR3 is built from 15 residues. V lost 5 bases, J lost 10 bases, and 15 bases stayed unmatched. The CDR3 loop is CASSPGTLSGTAQYF. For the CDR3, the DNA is TGTGCCAGCAGCCCCGGCACCTTGAGCGGGACGGCGCAGTATTTT.

The CDR3 region is CASSPGLAGVKGYEQYF. The DNA of the CDR3 is TGTGCCAGCAGCCCAGGACTAGCGGGAGTTAAAGGGTACGAGCAGTACTTC. V is TRBV7-9 and J is TRBJ2-7; TRBD2 agrees at 13 bases. With V trimmed by 5 bases and J by 4 bases, 11 bases remained unmatched. The CDR3 is 17 residues long. The germline V gene encodes CDR1 SEHNR and CDR2 FQNEAQ (reference sequence).

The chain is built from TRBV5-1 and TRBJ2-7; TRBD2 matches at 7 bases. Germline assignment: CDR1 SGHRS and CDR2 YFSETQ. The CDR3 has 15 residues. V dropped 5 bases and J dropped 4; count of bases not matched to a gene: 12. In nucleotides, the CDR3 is TGCGCCAGCAGGGCGTGGCTAGCGGCAACTTACGAGCAGTACTTC. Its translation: CASRAWLAATYEQYF.

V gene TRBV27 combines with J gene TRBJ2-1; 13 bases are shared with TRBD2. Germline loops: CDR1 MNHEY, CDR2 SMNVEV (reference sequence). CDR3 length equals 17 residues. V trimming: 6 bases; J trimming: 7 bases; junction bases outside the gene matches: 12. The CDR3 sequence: CASRRPPGLAGDNEQFF. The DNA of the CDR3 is TGTGCCAGCAGAAGGCCACCCGGACTAGCGGGAGATAATGAGCAGTTCTTC.

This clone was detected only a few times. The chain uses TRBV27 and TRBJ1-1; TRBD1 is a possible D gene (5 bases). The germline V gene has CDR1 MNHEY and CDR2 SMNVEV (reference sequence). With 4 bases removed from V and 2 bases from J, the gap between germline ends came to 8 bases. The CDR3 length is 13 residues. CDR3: CASSSGQNTEAFF. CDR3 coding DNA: TGTGCCAGCAGTTCCGGACAAAACACTGAAGCTTTCTTT.

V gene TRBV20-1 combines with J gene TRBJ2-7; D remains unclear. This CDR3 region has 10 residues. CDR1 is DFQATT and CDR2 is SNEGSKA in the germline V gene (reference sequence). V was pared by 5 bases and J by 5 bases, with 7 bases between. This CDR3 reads CSALIHEQYF. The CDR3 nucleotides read TGCAGTGCTCTGATCCACGAGCAGTACTTC.

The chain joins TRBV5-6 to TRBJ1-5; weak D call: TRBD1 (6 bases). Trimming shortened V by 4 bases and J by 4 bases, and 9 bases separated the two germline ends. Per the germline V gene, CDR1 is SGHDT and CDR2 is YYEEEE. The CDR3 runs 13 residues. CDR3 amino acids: CASSVQGNQPQHF. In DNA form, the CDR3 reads TGTGCCAGCAGCGTTCAGGGGAATCAGCCCCAGCATTTT.

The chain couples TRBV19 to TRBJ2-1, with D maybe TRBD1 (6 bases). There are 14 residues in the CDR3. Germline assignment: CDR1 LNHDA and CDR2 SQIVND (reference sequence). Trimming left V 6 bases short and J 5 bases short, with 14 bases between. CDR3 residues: CASRNRVWDNEQFF. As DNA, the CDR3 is TGTGCCAGTAGAAACAGGGTTTGGGACAATGAGCAGTTCTTC.

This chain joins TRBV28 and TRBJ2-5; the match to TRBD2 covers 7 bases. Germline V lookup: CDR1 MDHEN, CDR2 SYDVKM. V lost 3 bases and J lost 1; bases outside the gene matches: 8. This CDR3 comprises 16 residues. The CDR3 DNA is TGTGCCAGCAGTTTCCCACCTCTAGCGGCCCAAGAGACCCAGTACTTC. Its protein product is CASSFPPLAAQETQYF.

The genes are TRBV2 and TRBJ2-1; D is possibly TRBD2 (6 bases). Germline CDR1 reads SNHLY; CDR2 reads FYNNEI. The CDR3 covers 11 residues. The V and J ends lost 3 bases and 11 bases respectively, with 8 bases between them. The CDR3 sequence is CASSERTKQFF. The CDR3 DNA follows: TGTGCCAGCAGTGAGCGGACTAAGCAGTTCTTC.

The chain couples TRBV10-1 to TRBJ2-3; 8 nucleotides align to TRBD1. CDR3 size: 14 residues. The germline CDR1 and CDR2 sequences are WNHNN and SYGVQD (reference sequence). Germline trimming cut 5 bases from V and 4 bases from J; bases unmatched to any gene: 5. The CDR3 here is CASSKDRVSDTQYF. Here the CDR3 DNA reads TGCGCCAGCAGTAAGGACAGGGTATCAGATACGCAGTATTTT.

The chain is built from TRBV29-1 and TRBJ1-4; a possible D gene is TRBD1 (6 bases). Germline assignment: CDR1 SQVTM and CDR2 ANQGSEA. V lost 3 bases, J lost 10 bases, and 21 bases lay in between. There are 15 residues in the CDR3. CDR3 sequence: CSVEAGHPPRAKLFF. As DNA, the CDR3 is TGCAGCGTTGAGGCGGGACACCCGCCGAGGGCAAAACTGTTTTTT. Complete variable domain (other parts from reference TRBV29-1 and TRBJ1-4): SAVISQKPSRDICQRGTSLTIQCQVDSQVTMMFWYRQQPGQSLTLIATANQGSEATYESGFVIDKFPISRPNLTFSTLTVSNMSPEDSSIYLCSVEAGHPPRAKLFFGSGTQLSVL.

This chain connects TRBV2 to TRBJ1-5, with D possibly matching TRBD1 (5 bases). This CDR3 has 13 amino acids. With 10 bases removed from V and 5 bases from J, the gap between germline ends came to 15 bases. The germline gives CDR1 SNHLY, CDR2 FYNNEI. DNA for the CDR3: TGTGCCACCGCCACAGAGACAGATCAGCCCCAGCATTTT. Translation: CATATETDQPQHF.

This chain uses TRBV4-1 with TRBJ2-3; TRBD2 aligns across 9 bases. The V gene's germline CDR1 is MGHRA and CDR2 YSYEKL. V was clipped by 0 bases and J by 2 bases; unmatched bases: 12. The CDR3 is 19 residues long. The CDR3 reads CASSQEGVAGVVNTDTQYF. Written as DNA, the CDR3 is TGCGCCAGCAGCCAAGAAGGGGTAGCGGGAGTTGTGAACACAGATACGCAGTATTTT.

The CDR3 bases are TGTGCCAGCAGGGCCTTCCGGGCCCAAGGACCGGAAAAACTGTTTTTT. Encoded protein: CASRAFRAQGPEKLFF. The rearrangement uses TRBV28 and TRBJ1-4; no definite D call. Per germline, CDR1 MDHEN and CDR2 SYDVKM. This CDR3 contains 16 residues. Deletions cut 6 bases from V and 8 bases from J, with 22 bases between.

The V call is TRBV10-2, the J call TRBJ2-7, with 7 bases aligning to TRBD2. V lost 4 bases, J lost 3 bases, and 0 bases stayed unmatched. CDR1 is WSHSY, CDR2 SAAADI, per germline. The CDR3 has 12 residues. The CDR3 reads CASSGTSYEQYF. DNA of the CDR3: TGCGCCAGCAGTGGGACTAGCTACGAGCAGTACTTC.

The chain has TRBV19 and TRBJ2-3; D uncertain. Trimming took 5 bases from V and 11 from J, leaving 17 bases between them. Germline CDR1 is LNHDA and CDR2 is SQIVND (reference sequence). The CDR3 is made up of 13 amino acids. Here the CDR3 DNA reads TGTGCCAGTAGTCCGACCGCCCCATTTATGCAGTATTTT. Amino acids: CASSPTAPFMQYF.

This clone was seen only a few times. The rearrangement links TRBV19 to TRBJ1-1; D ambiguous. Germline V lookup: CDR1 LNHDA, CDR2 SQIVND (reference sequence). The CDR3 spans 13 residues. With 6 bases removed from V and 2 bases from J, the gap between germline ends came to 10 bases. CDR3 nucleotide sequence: TGTGCCAGTAGCCCATGGGGAAACACTGAAGCTTTCTTT. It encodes CASSPWGNTEAFF.

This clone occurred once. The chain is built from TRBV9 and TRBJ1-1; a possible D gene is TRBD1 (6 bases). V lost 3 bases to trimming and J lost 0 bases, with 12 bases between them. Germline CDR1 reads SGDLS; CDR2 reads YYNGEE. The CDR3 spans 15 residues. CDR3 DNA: TGTGCCAGCAGCGCTTCAGGGGCTATGAACACTGAAGCTTTCTTT. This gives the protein CASSASGAMNTEAFF. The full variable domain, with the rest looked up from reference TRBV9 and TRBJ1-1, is DSGVTQTPKHLITATGQRVTLRCSPRSGDLSVYWYQQSLDQGLQFLIQYYNGEERAKGNILERFSAQQFPDLHSELNLSSLELGDSALYFCASSASGAMNTEAFFGQGTRLTVV.

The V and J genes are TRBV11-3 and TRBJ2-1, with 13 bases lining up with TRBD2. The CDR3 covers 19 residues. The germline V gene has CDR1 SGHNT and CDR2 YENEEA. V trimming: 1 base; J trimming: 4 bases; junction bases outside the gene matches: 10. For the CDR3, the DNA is TGTGCCAGCAGCTTAGGGGGATGGACTAGCGGGAGTGGGTACAATGAGCAGTTCTTC. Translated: CASSLGGWTSGSGYNEQFF.

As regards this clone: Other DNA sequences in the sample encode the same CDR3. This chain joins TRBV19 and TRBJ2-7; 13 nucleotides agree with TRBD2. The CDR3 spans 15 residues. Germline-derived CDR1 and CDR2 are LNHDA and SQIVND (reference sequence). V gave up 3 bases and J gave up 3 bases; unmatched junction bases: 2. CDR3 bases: TGTGCCAGTAGTATCGGACTAGCGGGAGTCTACGAGCAGTACTTC. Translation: CASSIGLAGVYEQYF.